These T cell receptor beta chains were read from a single sample in a study of radiotherapy plus CTLA-4 blockade in lung cancer. Assay used: immunoSEQ multiplex PCR; TCRdb lists only in-frame clones, some missing. The sample contains 25,000 to 35,000 clones, 70% to 90% of which appear only once. The specimen comprised peripheral blood, sampled from a patient treated with radiotherapy plus ipilimumab. Receptor source: a human donor with non-small cell lung cancer that progressed on radiotherapy plus ipilimumab. Each CDR3 is given with its conserved first and last residue. D genes are given only for firm matches. Some rows have no size entry. The others give once, few or many, or a class for an expanded clone.

cdr3_aa cdr3_nt clone_size j_call v_call d_call
CASSLGGLAGGTHYEQYF TGCGCCAGCAGCTTGGGTGGACTAGCGGGGGGGACTCACTACGAGCAGTACTTC NA TRBJ2-7 TRBV5-1 TRBD2
CASLARPSSGNTIYF TGTGCCAGTTTAGCGCGGCCGAGCTCTGGAAACACCATATATTTT NA TRBJ1-3 TRBV7-9 NA
CASSPLTFKTRGQRQGPDTQYF TGTGCCAGCAGCCCACTAACCTTTAAAACCCGGGGACAAAGACAGGGGCCAGATACGCAGTATTTT NA TRBJ2-3 TRBV27 TRBD1
CASSLVGPAAPGNTIYF TGTGCCAGCAGCTTAGTCGGCCCCGCGGCGCCTGGAAACACCATATATTTT NA TRBJ1-3 TRBV7-9 NA
CASSDRAKNIQYF TGTGCCAGTAGTGACAGGGCCAAAAACATTCAGTACTTC NA TRBJ2-4 TRBV19 NA
CASSIGTSGPEQFF TGTGCCAGCAGCATTGGGACTAGCGGGCCTGAGCAGTTCTTC NA TRBJ2-1 TRBV9 TRBD2
CASSQDRAKTEAFF TGCGCCAGCAGCCAAGACAGGGCGAAGACTGAAGCTTTCTTT NA TRBJ1-1 TRBV4-3 NA
CASQGQVEGLFF TGTGCCAGCCAAGGACAGGTTGAGGGACTGTTTTTT NA TRBJ1-4 TRBV19 TRBD1
CASSGDAGNNSPLHF TGTGCCAGCAGCGGCGATGCAGGGAATAATTCACCCCTCCACTTT NA TRBJ1-6 TRBV9 NA
CATSRGQGGYGYTF TGTGCCACCAGCAGAGGACAGGGCGGCTATGGCTACACCTTC NA TRBJ1-2 TRBV15 TRBD1
CASSSGPGGGIRSYFEQFF TGTGCCAGCAGCAGTGGGCCAGGGGGCGGGATCCGGTCCTATTTTGAGCAGTTCTTC NA TRBJ2-1 TRBV21-1 NA
CASSPPASYEQYF TGTGCCAGCTCACCACCGGCCTCCTACGAGCAGTACTTC NA TRBJ2-7 TRBV18 NA
CASNAGNNEQFF TGCGCCAGCAATGCGGGGAACAATGAGCAGTTCTTC NA TRBJ2-1 TRBV10-2 NA
CASSLRLSHNEQFF TGTGCCAGCAGCCTACGCTTGAGCCACAATGAGCAGTTCTTC NA TRBJ2-1 TRBV9 NA
CASSSRGGTFTGELFF TGTGCCAGCAGCTCTAGAGGAGGGACTTTCACCGGGGAGCTGTTTTTT few TRBJ2-2 TRBV7-2 NA
CASSISASSYNEQFF TGTGCCAGTAGTATCTCGGCTAGCTCCTACAATGAGCAGTTCTTC NA TRBJ2-1 TRBV19 NA
CASSQDLGLSYEQYF TGCGCCAGCAGCCAAGATTTGGGACTTAGCTACGAGCAGTACTTC NA TRBJ2-7 TRBV4-3 NA
CASSSQAGGSYEQYF TGTGCCAGCAGTTCCCAGGCAGGGGGCTCCTACGAGCAGTACTTC NA TRBJ2-7 TRBV6-5 TRBD1
CASSEGLGSDTQYF TGTGCCAGCAGCGAGGGACTGGGGAGCGATACGCAGTATTTT NA TRBJ2-3 TRBV9 NA
CASNIQGYNEQFF TGTGCCAGCAATATACAGGGGTACAATGAGCAGTTCTTC few TRBJ2-1 TRBV5-6 TRBD1
CASSFLAGAYEQYF TGTGCCAGCAGCTTTTTAGCGGGGGCCTACGAGCAGTACTTC NA TRBJ2-7 TRBV7-2 TRBD2
CASSLTAGSNTGELFF TGTGCCAGCAGCTTAACGGCGGGATCGAACACCGGGGAGCTGTTTTTT NA TRBJ2-2 TRBV7-3 NA
CASGAWDRPTTNEKLFF TGTGCCAGCGGGGCCTGGGACAGACCGACAACTAATGAAAAACTGTTTTTT once TRBJ1-4 TRBV2 TRBD1
CASQESYEQYF TGTGCCAGCCAAGAGTCCTACGAGCAGTACTTC NA TRBJ2-7 TRBV18 NA
CASSSPRRGESDGYTF TGTGCCAGCAGCTCGCCCCGACGAGGCGAATCGGATGGCTACACCTTC NA TRBJ1-2 TRBV11-1 NA
CASSLGPGGQETQYF TGTGCCAGCAGCTTAGGGCCAGGGGGCCAAGAGACCCAGTACTTC NA TRBJ2-5 TRBV7-2 TRBD1
CAITASGNNEQFF TGTGCCATCACGGCTAGCGGAAACAATGAGCAGTTCTTC NA TRBJ2-1 TRBV10-3 TRBD2
CASSMVVSLSGNTIYF TGTGCCAGTAGCATGGTAGTTTCCCTCTCTGGAAACACCATATATTTT NA TRBJ1-3 TRBV19 NA
CASSPQAGNYGYTF TGTGCCAGCAGTCCCCAGGCAGGGAACTATGGCTACACCTTC NA TRBJ1-2 TRBV6-5 NA
CASSRGGAKFF TGTGCCAGCAGCCGCGGGGGGGCCAAGTTCTTC few TRBJ2-1 TRBV7-2 TRBD2
CASSESRGNSNQPQHF TGTGCCAGCAGTGAATCTAGAGGGAATAGCAATCAGCCCCAGCATTTT NA TRBJ1-5 TRBV6-1 NA
CASSSSNWTGMIETQYF TGTGCCAGCAGCTCTAGCAATTGGACAGGGATGATAGAGACCCAGTACTTC NA TRBJ2-5 TRBV7-3 TRBD1
CASSPDPAGYEQYF TGTGCCAGTAGCCCAGACCCTGCGGGGTACGAGCAGTACTTC NA TRBJ2-7 TRBV19 NA
CASSTGLAGGSETQYF TGTGCCAGTAGTACCGGACTAGCGGGGGGATCAGAGACCCAGTACTTC NA TRBJ2-5 TRBV19 TRBD2
CASSYSILGQHYGYTF TGTGCCAGCAGTTACTCGATATTGGGACAGCACTATGGCTACACCTTC NA TRBJ1-2 TRBV6-6 TRBD1
CASSIRTENQPQHF TGTGCCAGTAGTATACGCACAGAGAATCAGCCCCAGCATTTT NA TRBJ1-5 TRBV19 NA
CASSLDMEPYGYTF TGTGCCAGCAGCTTAGATATGGAGCCCTATGGCTACACCTTC NA TRBJ1-2 TRBV7-8 NA
CASSLVAGTDTQYF TGCGCCAGCAGCTTGGTAGCAGGGACAGATACGCAGTATTTT NA TRBJ2-3 TRBV5-1 NA
CASSNRGKGYEQYF TGTGCCAGCAGCAACAGGGGAAAGGGATACGAGCAGTACTTC few TRBJ2-7 TRBV27 TRBD1
CASSLPSSGGPSSYEQYF TGTGCCAGCAGCTTGCCTTCTAGCGGGGGCCCCAGCTCCTACGAGCAGTACTTC NA TRBJ2-7 TRBV5-6 TRBD2
CASSFGQDPQYF TGTGCCAGCAGCTTTGGGCAGGATCCGCAGTACTTC NA TRBJ2-7 TRBV5-4 NA
CASSLGPTGTENTEAFF TGTGCCAGCAGCTTGGGCCCCACCGGGACAGAAAACACTGAAGCTTTCTTT once TRBJ1-1 TRBV5-6 TRBD1
CAIRGVGNTEAFF TGTGCCATCCGGGGGGTGGGGAACACTGAAGCTTTCTTT NA TRBJ1-1 TRBV6-6 NA
CASSSGQGGYGYTF TGTGCCAGCAGCTCCGGACAGGGGGGCTATGGCTACACCTTC NA TRBJ1-2 TRBV7-3 TRBD1
CASRGTGRYEQYF TGTGCCAGTAGGGGGACAGGTCGCTACGAGCAGTACTTC NA TRBJ2-7 TRBV19 TRBD1
CASSLGGLQAYEQYF TGTGCCAGCAGCTTAGGGGGACTGCAGGCCTACGAGCAGTACTTC NA TRBJ2-7 TRBV7-6 NA